The clone carrying this T cell receptor (beta chain) was observed a few times. Its cognate antigen is unknown. Assay used: immunoSEQ multiplex PCR; TCRdb lists only in-frame clones, some missing. This sample has about 26,000 clones; more than 70% occur once, and the top ten carry about 5.2%. These data belong to a study of lymphopenia after photon versus proton radiotherapy. Overall study findings and caveats: Under photons, naive T cells and diversity fell while effector/memory populations rose. Authors raise, but do not show, better survival with proton therapy. After lymphocyte nadir, photon-treated repertoires showed oligoclonal expansion, especially CD8+ Temra. A bigger post-nadir fall in TCR diversity correlated inversely with survival time in deceased patients.

The CDR3 runs to 13 residues. Per the germline V gene, CDR1 is MNHEY and CDR2 is SVGAGI. V was clipped by 4 bases and J by 7 bases, with 8 bases between them. The specimen comprised peripheral blood, sampled from a patient treated with photon-based radiotherapy. The chain combines TRBV6-5 with TRBJ1-6; D gene unclear. This receptor was taken from a man aged 30 to 45 with gastric cancer. The DNA of the CDR3 is TGTGCCAGCAGTTTGGACGGAAATTCACCCCTCCACTTT. Protein product: CASSLDGNSPLHF.